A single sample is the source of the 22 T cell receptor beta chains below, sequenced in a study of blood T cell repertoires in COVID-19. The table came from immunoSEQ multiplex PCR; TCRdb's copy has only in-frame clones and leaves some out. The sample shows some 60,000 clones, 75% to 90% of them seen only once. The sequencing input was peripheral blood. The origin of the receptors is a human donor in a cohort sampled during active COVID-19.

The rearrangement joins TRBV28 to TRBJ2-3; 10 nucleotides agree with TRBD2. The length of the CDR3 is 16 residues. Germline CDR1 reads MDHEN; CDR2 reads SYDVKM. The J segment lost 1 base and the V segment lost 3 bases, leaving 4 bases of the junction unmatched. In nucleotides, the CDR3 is TGTGCCAGCAGTTTTGGCCTAGCGGGGGGCACAGATACGCAGTATTTT. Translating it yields CASSFGLAGGTDTQYF.

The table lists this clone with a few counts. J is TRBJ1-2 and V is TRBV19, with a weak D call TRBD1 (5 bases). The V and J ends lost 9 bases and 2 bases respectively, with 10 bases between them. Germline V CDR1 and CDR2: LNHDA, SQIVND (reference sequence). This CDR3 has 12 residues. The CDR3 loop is CASLGGNYGYTF. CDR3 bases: TGTGCCAGCCTCGGGGGGAACTATGGCTACACCTTC.

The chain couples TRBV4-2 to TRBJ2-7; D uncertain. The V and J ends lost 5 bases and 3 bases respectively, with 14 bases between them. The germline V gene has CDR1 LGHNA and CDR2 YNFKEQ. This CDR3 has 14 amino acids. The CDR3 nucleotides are TGTGCCAGCAGCTTGGCCGAGGTAGGCTACGAGCAGTACTTC. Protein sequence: CASSLAEVGYEQYF.

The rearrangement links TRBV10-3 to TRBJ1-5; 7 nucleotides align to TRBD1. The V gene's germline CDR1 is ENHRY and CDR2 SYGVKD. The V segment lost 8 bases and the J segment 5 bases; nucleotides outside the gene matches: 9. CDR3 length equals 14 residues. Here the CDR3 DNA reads TGTGCCATCGGTGCAGGGGGAAGGGATCAGCCCCAGCATTTT. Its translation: CAIGAGGRDQPQHF.

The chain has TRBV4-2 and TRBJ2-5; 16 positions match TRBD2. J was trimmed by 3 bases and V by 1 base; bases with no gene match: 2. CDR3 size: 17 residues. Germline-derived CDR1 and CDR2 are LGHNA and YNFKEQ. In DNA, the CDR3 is TGTGCCAGCAGCCAAGTAGGGACTAGCGGGGGGGAAGAGACCCAGTACTTC. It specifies CASSQVGTSGGEETQYF.

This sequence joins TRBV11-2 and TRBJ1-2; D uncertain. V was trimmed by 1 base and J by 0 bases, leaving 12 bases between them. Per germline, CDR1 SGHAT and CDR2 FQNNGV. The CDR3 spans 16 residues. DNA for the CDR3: TGTGCCAGCAGCTTAGTACGAGGGAGACCTAACTATGGCTACACCTTC. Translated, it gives CASSLVRGRPNYGYTF.

CDR3 in amino acids: CASRTGLAGSYEQYF. The DNA for the CDR3 is TGTGCCAGCAGAACAGGACTAGCGGGTTCCTACGAGCAGTACTTC. The chain has TRBV7-2 and TRBJ2-7; 11 positions agree with TRBD2. Trimming took 6 bases from V and 1 from J; bases not matched to a gene: 5. This CDR3 has 15 amino acids. The germline V gene encodes CDR1 SGHTA and CDR2 FQGNSA. The whole variable domain, remainder taken from reference TRBV7-2 and TRBJ2-7, is GAGVSQSPSNKVTEKGKDVELRCDPISGHTALYWYRQSLGQGLEFLIYFQGNSAPDKSGLPSDRFSAERTGGSVSTLTIQRTQQEDSAVYLCASRTGLAGSYEQYFGPGTRLTVT.

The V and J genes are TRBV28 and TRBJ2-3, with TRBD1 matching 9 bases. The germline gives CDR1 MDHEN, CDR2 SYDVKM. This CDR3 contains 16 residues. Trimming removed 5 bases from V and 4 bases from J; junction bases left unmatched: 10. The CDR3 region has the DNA TGTGCCAGCAGTACGCGAAGACAGGGGGTCGCAGATACGCAGTATTTT. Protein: CASSTRRQGVADTQYF. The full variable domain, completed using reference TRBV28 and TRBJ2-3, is DVKVTQSSRYLVKRTGEKVFLECVQDMDHENMFWYRQDPGLGLRLIYFSYDVKMKEKGDIPEGYSVSREKKERFSLILESASTNQTSMYLCASSTRRQGVADTQYFGPGTRLTVL.

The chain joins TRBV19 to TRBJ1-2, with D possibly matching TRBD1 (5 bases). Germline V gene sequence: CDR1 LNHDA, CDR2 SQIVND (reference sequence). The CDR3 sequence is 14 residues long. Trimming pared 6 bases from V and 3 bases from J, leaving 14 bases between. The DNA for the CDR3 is TGTGCCAGTAGGGGGGAGGCAGCTTACTATGGCTACACCTTC. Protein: CASRGEAAYYGYTF.

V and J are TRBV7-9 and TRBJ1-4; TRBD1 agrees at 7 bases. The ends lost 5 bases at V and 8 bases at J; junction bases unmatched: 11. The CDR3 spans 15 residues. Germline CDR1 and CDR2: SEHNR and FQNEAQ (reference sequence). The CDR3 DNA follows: TGTGCCAGCAGCCCTCAAGACAGGGTCGGGGAAAAACTGTTTTTT. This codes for CASSPQDRVGEKLFF.

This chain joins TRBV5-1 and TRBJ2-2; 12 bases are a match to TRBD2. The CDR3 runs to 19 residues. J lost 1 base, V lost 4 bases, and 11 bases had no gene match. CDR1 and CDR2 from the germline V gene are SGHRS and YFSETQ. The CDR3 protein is CASSKTSGGNTVNTGELFF. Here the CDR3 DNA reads TGCGCCAGCAGCAAGACTAGCGGGGGCAATACAGTGAACACCGGGGAGCTGTTTTTT.

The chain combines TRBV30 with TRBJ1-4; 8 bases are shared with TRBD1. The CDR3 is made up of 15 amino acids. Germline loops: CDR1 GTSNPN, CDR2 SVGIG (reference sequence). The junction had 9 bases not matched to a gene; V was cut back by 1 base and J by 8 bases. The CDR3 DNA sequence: TGTGCCTGGAGTGCCGGACAGGGTGGCAGGGAAAAACTGTTTTTT. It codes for CAWSAGQGGREKLFF.

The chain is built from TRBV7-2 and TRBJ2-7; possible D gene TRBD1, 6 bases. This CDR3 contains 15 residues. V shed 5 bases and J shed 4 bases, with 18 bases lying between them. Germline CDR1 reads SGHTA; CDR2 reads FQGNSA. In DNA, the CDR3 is TGTGCCAGCAGCCAATCTAGGGGGTTGGGATACGAGCAGTACTTC. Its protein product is CASSQSRGLGYEQYF.

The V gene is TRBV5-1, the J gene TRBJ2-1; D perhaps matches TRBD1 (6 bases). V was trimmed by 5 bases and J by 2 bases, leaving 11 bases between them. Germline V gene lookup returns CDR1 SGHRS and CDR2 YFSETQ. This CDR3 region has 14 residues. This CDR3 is CASRARTAYNEQFF. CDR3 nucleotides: TGCGCCAGCAGGGCCCGGACAGCCTACAATGAGCAGTTCTTC.

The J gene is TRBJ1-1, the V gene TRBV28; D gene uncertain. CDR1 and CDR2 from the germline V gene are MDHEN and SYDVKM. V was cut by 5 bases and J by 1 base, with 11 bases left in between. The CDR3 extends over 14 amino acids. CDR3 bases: TGTGCCAGCAGTGATCGGGTTACGAACACTGAAGCTTTCTTT. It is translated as CASSDRVTNTEAFF.

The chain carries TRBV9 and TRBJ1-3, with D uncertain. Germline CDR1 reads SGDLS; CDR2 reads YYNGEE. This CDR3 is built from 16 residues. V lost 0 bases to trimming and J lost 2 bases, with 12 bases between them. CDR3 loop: CASSVGRAGPGNTIYF. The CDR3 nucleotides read TGTGCCAGCAGCGTAGGGCGGGCTGGACCTGGAAACACCATATATTTT.

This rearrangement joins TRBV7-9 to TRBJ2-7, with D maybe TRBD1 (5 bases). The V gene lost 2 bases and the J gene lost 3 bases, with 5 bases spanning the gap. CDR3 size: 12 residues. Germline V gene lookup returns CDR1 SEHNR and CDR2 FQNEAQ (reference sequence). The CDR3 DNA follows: TGTGCCAGCAGCTTAACAGGCTACGAGCAGTACGTC. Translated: CASSLTGYEQYV.

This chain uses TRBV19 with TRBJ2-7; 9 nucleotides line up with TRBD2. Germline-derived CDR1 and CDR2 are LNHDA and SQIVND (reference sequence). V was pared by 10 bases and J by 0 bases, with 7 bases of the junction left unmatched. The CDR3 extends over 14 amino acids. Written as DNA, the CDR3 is TGTGCCACCCTTAAGCGGGGGGCCTCCTACGAGCAGTACGTC. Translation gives CATLKRGASYEQYV.

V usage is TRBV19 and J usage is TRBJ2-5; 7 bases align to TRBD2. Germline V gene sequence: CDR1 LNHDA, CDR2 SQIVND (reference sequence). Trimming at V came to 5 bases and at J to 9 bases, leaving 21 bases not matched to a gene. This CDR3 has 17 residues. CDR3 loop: CASSPNHRRGEKSSQYF. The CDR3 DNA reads TGTGCCAGTAGTCCGAACCACCGCCGGGGGGAGAAGTCGTCCCAGTACTTC.

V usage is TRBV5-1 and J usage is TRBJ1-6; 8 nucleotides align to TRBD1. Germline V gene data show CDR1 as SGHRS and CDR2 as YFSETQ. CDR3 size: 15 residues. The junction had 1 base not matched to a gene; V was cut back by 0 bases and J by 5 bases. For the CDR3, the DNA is TGCGCCAGCAGCTTGGGACAGGGGAATAATTCACCCCTCCACTTT. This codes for CASSLGQGNNSPLHF. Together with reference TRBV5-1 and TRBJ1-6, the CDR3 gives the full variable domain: KAGVTQTPRYLIKTRGQQVTLSCSPISGHRSVSWYQQTPGQGLQFLFEYFSETQRNKGNFPGRFSGRQFSNSRSEMNVSTLELGDSALYLCASSLGQGNNSPLHFGNGTRLTVT.

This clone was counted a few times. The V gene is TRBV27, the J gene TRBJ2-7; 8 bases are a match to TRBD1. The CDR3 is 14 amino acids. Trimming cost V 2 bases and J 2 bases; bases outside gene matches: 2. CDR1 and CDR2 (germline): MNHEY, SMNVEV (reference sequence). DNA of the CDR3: TGTGCCAGCAGTTTACGGACAGGGCCCTACGAGCAGTACTTC. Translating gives CASSLRTGPYEQYF.

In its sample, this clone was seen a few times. DNA of the CDR3: TGTGCCAGTAGTATCAACCAGGGGGCACTCAATCAGCCCCAGCATTTT. Its translation is CASSINQGALNQPQHF. The chain combines TRBV19 with TRBJ1-5; 8 bases are shared with TRBD1. Losses at the gene ends were 3 bases for V and 3 bases for J; bases not matched to a gene: 7. Germline V lookup: CDR1 LNHDA, CDR2 SQIVND (reference sequence). CDR3 length: 16 residues.